The source of this T cell receptor (beta chain) is a study of cytomegalovirus exposure and HLA in healthy donors. Assay used: immunoSEQ multiplex PCR; TCRdb lists only in-frame clones, some missing. The repertoire consists of tens of thousands of clones, with about 96% occurring once and the leading ten covering more than 2%. Trimming removed 6 bases from V and 8 bases from J, with 11 bases in between. This CDR3 spans 12 amino acids. Germline assignment: CDR1 MDHEN and CDR2 SYDVKM. Sample: PBMCs. The source of this sequence is a man aged 18 to 30 in good health and CMV-seronegative. The chain carries TRBV28 and TRBJ1-5; D gene uncertain. In nucleotides, the CDR3 is TGTGCCAGCAGGCTGGTCGGGGAGCCCCAGCATTTT. Its translation is CASRLVGEPQHF.